The 30 T cell receptor beta chains below come from one sample, sequenced in a study of Tregs in tolerant kidney transplant recipients. Clones were sequenced by immunoSEQ multiplex PCR, and TCRdb holds only the in-frame ones, with some missing. The repertoire consists of roughly 46,000 clones, with 91% occurring once and the leading ten covering around 0.67%. Sequencing was performed on Tregs from blood. These receptors were collected from a human donor in good health.

This chain uses TRBV27 with TRBJ1-6; D gene unclear. This CDR3 is 16 amino acids long. The V gene's germline CDR1 is MNHEY and CDR2 SMNVEV (reference sequence). V dropped 3 bases and J dropped 13 bases, with 22 bases sitting between them. The CDR3 DNA reads as TGTGCCAGCAGTTTCCGCCCCTTCTCGATCCTAGCGCCCCTCCACTTT. This translates into CASSFRPFSILAPLHF.

V is TRBV6-1 and J is TRBJ2-4, with a tentative D call TRBD1 (6 bases). Germline lookup yields CDR1 MNHNS and CDR2 SASEGT. Trimming pared 7 bases from V and 2 bases from J, leaving 15 bases between. This CDR3 is 15 amino acids long. In DNA, the CDR3 is TGTGCCAGCATGGGCAGGGGAGACTCCAAAAACATTCAGTACTTC. Translating gives CASMGRGDSKNIQYF.

There are a few counts of this clone. The CDR3 here is CASSLVGRGSGNTIYF. The DNA of the CDR3 is TGTGCCAGCAGCTTAGTTGGGAGGGGCTCTGGAAACACCATATATTTT. This chain connects TRBV11-2 to TRBJ1-3, with D perhaps matching TRBD1 (5 bases). Deletions cut 1 base from V and 0 bases from J, with 10 bases between. This CDR3 contains 16 residues. Germline CDR1 reads SGHAT; CDR2 reads FQNNGV. The variable domain in full, completed from reference TRBV11-2 and TRBJ1-3, reads EAGVAQSPRYKIIEKRQSVAFWCNPISGHATLYWYQQILGQGPKLLIQFQNNGVVDDSQLPKDRFSAERLKGVDSTLKIQPAKLEDSAVYLCASSLVGRGSGNTIYFGEGSWLTVV.

This clone was picked up a small number of times. The chain carries TRBV2 and TRBJ1-4, with unresolved D. The length of the CDR3 is 13 residues. V was cut by 6 bases and J by 5 bases, with 10 bases left in between. Germline V CDR1 and CDR2: SNHLY, FYNNEI. The CDR3 sequence: CASSDGINEKLFF. CDR3 nucleotides: TGTGCCAGCAGCGACGGGATCAATGAAAAACTGTTTTTT.

V is TRBV2 and J is TRBJ1-2, with 10 bases that match TRBD1. The V gene end was trimmed by 4 bases and the J gene end by 3 bases; junction bases not matched to a gene: 2. This CDR3 has 14 residues. Germline V lookup: CDR1 SNHLY, CDR2 FYNNEI. CDR3 coding DNA: TGTGCCAGCAGTGGACAGGGGGCGGACTATGGCTACACCTTC. Translated, it gives CASSGQGADYGYTF.

The rearrangement uses TRBV27 and TRBJ2-5; maybe TRBD2 (7 bases). The CDR3 runs 14 residues. V lost 4 bases and J lost 4, with 13 bases in between. Germline V lookup: CDR1 MNHEY, CDR2 SMNVEV (reference sequence). CDR3 DNA sequence: TGTGCCAGCAGTTACAGGGAGGGGGTAGAGACCCAGTACTTC. It codes for CASSYREGVETQYF.

The chain employs TRBV5-1 and TRBJ2-7; D gene unclear. Trimming left V 4 bases short and J 3 bases short, with 5 bases between. The CDR3 sequence is 11 residues long. Germline V gene data show CDR1 as SGHRS and CDR2 as YFSETQ. In DNA form, the CDR3 reads TGCGCCAGCAGCACCTACTACGAGCAGTACTTC. This encodes CASSTYYEQYF.

The chain has TRBV19 and TRBJ1-1, with D perhaps TRBD1 (6 bases). CDR1 and CDR2 from the germline V gene are LNHDA and SQIVND (reference sequence). Trimming left V 3 bases short and J 0 bases short, with 14 bases between. The CDR3 has 16 amino acids. The CDR3 DNA reads as TGTGCCAGTAGTATTGGGTTCGACAGGTTGAACACTGAAGCTTTCTTT. Protein product: CASSIGFDRLNTEAFF.

This clone appeared once. The CDR3 coding sequence is TGCGCCAGCAGGGACCAATCATACAAAACTGAAGCTTTCTTT. It specifies CASRDQSYKTEAFF. This chain links TRBV10-2 with TRBJ1-1; D is ambiguous. The CDR3 runs 14 residues. Germline V gene lookup returns CDR1 WSHSY and CDR2 SAAADI. Between the trimmed V and J ends, which lost 6 bases and 5 bases, there was a span of 16 bases.

The J gene is TRBJ2-7, the V gene TRBV10-1; D is possibly TRBD2 (6 bases). The ends were cut back, 6 bases at V and 4 bases at J, with 22 bases in the middle. Germline V gives CDR1 WNHNN, CDR2 SYGVQD (reference sequence). The CDR3 covers 16 residues. The CDR3 DNA is TGCGCCAGCAGCCCCCCCGGGGGACGGGGATTGTACGAGCAGTACTTC. Protein product: CASSPPGGRGLYEQYF.

This clone was seen a single time. This sequence joins TRBV18 and TRBJ2-1; 8 bases match TRBD2. The V gene end was trimmed by 3 bases and the J gene end by 5 bases; junction bases not matched to a gene: 6. The CDR3 is made up of 15 amino acids. Germline V gene sequence: CDR1 KGHSH, CDR2 LQKENI. The chain's CDR3 is CASSPILAENNEQFF. CDR3 DNA sequence: TGTGCCAGCTCACCGATACTAGCGGAAAACAATGAGCAGTTCTTC. The full variable domain, completed using reference TRBV18 and TRBJ2-1, is NAGVMQNPRHLVRRRGQEARLRCSPMKGHSHVYWYRQLPEEGLKFMVYLQKENIIDESGMPKERFSAEFPKEGPSILRIQQVVRGDSAAYFCASSPILAENNEQFFGPGTRLTVL.

The chain combines TRBV6-5 with TRBJ1-2, with TRBD1 matching 9 bases. The junction had 7 bases not matched to a gene; V was cut back by 5 bases and J by 3 bases. The CDR3 has 15 residues. From germline, CDR1 is MNHEY and CDR2 SVGAGI. Here the CDR3 reads CASSPRDRAHYGYTF. The CDR3 nucleotides are TGTGCCAGCAGTCCCCGGGACAGGGCCCACTATGGCTACACCTTC.

The chain links TRBV6-1 to TRBJ1-1; tentative D call: TRBD1 (5 bases). Looked up from germline, CDR1 is MNHNS and CDR2 is SASEGT. V was trimmed by 3 bases and J by 10 bases, leaving 15 bases between them. The CDR3 loop spans 13 amino acids. This chain's CDR3 is CASSDTGEKAAFF. CDR3 sequence (DNA): TGTGCCAGCAGTGACACAGGAGAAAAAGCAGCTTTCTTT.

The chain uses TRBV5-1 and TRBJ1-1, with D uncertain. The germline V gene encodes CDR1 SGHRS and CDR2 YFSETQ. The CDR3 totals 14 residues. Trimming removed 0 bases from V and 0 bases from J, with 6 bases in between. The CDR3 reads CASSLDVMNTEAFF. In DNA, the CDR3 is TGCGCCAGCAGCTTGGACGTTATGAACACTGAAGCTTTCTTT.

The chain employs TRBV18 and TRBJ1-3, with D perhaps TRBD1 (6 bases). Trimming removed 3 bases from V and 0 bases from J, with 12 bases in between. This CDR3 is 16 amino acids long. Per the germline V gene, CDR1 is KGHSH and CDR2 is LQKENI. This CDR3 is CASSPLGQISGNTIYF. CDR3 bases: TGTGCCAGCTCACCCCTCGGACAGATCTCTGGAAACACCATATATTTT.

The chain carries TRBV27 and TRBJ2-3; TRBD2 aligns across 10 bases. Unmatched junction bases numbered 2, after V lost 2 bases and J lost 0 bases. CDR1 MNHEY and CDR2 SMNVEV come from the germline V gene (reference sequence). This CDR3 spans 16 amino acids. The CDR3 DNA reads TGTGCCAGCAGTTTACTAGCGGGGGTTAGCACAGATACGCAGTATTTT. Protein: CASSLLAGVSTDTQYF.

As to this clone: One junction end disagrees with the germline gene, perhaps due to a read error. Other DNA sequences of this sample code for an identical CDR3. This chain links TRBV5-1 with TRBJ2-3, with D unresolved. The CDR3 consists of 13 residues. Per germline, CDR1 SGHRS and CDR2 YFSETQ. The CDR3 is CASSPGGTDTQYF. DNA for the CDR3: TGCGCCAGCTCCCCGGGCGGCACAGACACGCAGTATTTT. Supplemented by reference TRBV5-1 and TRBJ2-3, the full variable domain reads KAGVTQTPRYLIKTRGQQVTLSCSPISGHRSVSWYQQTPGQGLQFLFEYFSETQRNKGNFPGRFSGRQFSNSRSEMNVSTLELGDSALYLCASSPGGTDTQYFGPGTRLTVL.

This clone appeared a single time. The V and J genes are TRBV5-1 and TRBJ2-7; 7 bases fit TRBD1. CDR1 is SGHRS, CDR2 YFSETQ, per germline. Unmatched junction bases numbered 8, after V lost 3 bases and J lost 2 bases. The CDR3 runs 15 residues. The CDR3 DNA sequence: TGCGCCAGCAGCTGGGGACCGGGACAGACCTACGAGCAGTACTTC. This codes for CASSWGPGQTYEQYF.

Of note for this clone: This sample also contains other DNA sequences that code for the same CDR3. This rearrangement joins TRBV6-6 to TRBJ1-1; tentative D call: TRBD1 (6 bases). CDR1 is MNHNY, CDR2 SVGAGI, per germline (reference sequence). The CDR3 is 13 amino acids. Between the trimmed V and J ends, which lost 5 bases and 4 bases, there was a span of 11 bases. CDR3 nucleotides: TGTGCCAGCAGTCGAGGGGGAGGCACTGAAGCTTTCTTT. It translates to CASSRGGGTEAFF.

V and J are TRBV5-8 and TRBJ2-1; D assignment may be TRBD1 or TRBD2 (6 bases each). The CDR3 runs to 17 residues. Deletions cut 6 bases from V and 5 bases from J, with 24 bases between. Germline assignment: CDR1 SGHTS and CDR2 YDEGEE. The CDR3 DNA reads TGTGCCAGCATCATAAAGGAGGGGGTCCGCCTCCACAATGAGCAGTTCTTC. Translation gives CASIIKEGVRLHNEQFF.

This sequence joins TRBV7-8 and TRBJ2-7; TRBD1 might be the D (6 bases). The V end was cut by 1 base, the J end by 3 bases, with 16 bases between. This CDR3 contains 16 residues. The germline gives CDR1 SGHVS, CDR2 FQNEAQ. This chain's CDR3 is CASSLEGRGGFYEQYF. In nucleotides, the CDR3 is TGTGCCAGCAGCTTAGAGGGCAGGGGCGGATTCTACGAGCAGTACTTC.

This clone is a singleton in its sample. J is TRBJ2-7 and V is TRBV5-1; TRBD1 matches 9 bases. The CDR3 sequence is 14 residues long. CDR1 SGHRS and CDR2 YFSETQ come from the germline V gene. J was trimmed by 5 bases and V by 3 bases; bases with no gene match: 6. CDR3 region: CASSSHRGLDEQYF. DNA of the CDR3: TGCGCCAGCAGCTCTCACAGGGGGCTCGACGAGCAGTACTTC.

This sequence joins TRBV5-8 and TRBJ2-5, with a possible D match to TRBD2 (6 bases). Germline assignment: CDR1 SGHTS and CDR2 YDEGEE. V was shortened by 7 bases and J by 7 bases, with 11 bases between the two germline ends. CDR3 length equals 11 residues. In DNA form, the CDR3 reads TGTGCCAGCGGTCCGGAGGGGACCCAGTACTTC. It translates to CASGPEGTQYF.

This chain joins TRBV15 and TRBJ2-3, with a weak D call TRBD2 (6 bases). The CDR3 runs to 15 residues. Looked up from germline, CDR1 is LNHNV and CDR2 is YYDKDF (reference sequence). Deletions cut 0 bases from V and 0 bases from J, with 7 bases between. CDR3 in amino acids: CATSRDRESTDTQYF. CDR3 DNA: TGTGCCACCAGCAGAGATCGGGAGAGCACAGATACGCAGTATTTT.

V and J are TRBV11-3 and TRBJ2-3, with 9 bases lining up with TRBD2. Germline V lookup: CDR1 SGHNT, CDR2 YENEEA. J gave up 5 bases and V 3 bases, and 9 bases lay outside the gene matches. The CDR3 runs 16 residues. This CDR3 reads CASSLGGGAIGDTQYF. CDR3 nucleotide sequence: TGTGCCAGCAGCTTGGGCGGGGGGGCCATAGGAGATACGCAGTATTTT.

The V call is TRBV7-3, the J call TRBJ1-1; D unclear. From germline, CDR1 is SGHTA and CDR2 FQGTGA. Trimming took off 5 bases at V and 1 base at J, with 14 bases between the two ends. There are 15 residues in the CDR3. Written as DNA, the CDR3 is TGTGCCAGCAGCGCCTGGGCGACACCGAACACTGAAGCTTTCTTT. Its protein product is CASSAWATPNTEAFF.

This rearrangement joins TRBV7-9 to TRBJ2-2; D may be TRBD1 or TRBD2 (5 bases each). With 11 bases removed from V and 1 base from J, the gap between germline ends came to 17 bases. Germline V gene sequence: CDR1 SEHNR, CDR2 FQNEAQ (reference sequence). This CDR3 is 15 amino acids long. The CDR3 region is CAGEGEFLNTGELFF. For the CDR3, the DNA is TGTGCCGGCGAAGGGGAGTTCTTGAACACCGGGGAGCTGTTTTTT.

This sequence joins TRBV11-2 and TRBJ2-7; 8 bases line up with TRBD1. Trimming took 5 bases from V and 1 from J; bases not matched to a gene: 4. This CDR3 region has 14 residues. The germline CDR1 and CDR2 sequences are SGHAT and FQNNGV. CDR3 loop: CASSGRQGSYEQYF. CDR3 in DNA: TGTGCCAGCAGCGGGAGACAGGGGTCCTACGAGCAGTACTTC. Looking up the rest from reference TRBV11-2 and TRBJ2-7 gives the full variable domain: EAGVAQSPRYKIIEKRQSVAFWCNPISGHATLYWYQQILGQGPKLLIQFQNNGVVDDSQLPKDRFSAERLKGVDSTLKIQPAKLEDSAVYLCASSGRQGSYEQYFGPGTRLTVT.

The CDR3 sequence: CASSVGQFNEQFF. DNA for the CDR3: TGCGCCAGCAGCGTGGGACAGTTCAATGAGCAGTTCTTC. The J gene is TRBJ2-1, the V gene TRBV5-1; 7 bases fit TRBD1. Germline V gene lookup returns CDR1 SGHRS and CDR2 YFSETQ. This CDR3 has 13 residues. Trimming cost V 4 bases and J 6 bases; bases outside gene matches: 4.

V usage is TRBV5-1 and J usage is TRBJ1-2; D possibly corresponds to TRBD1 (6 bases). CDR1 is SGHRS and CDR2 is YFSETQ in the germline V gene. Trimming took 2 bases from V and 2 from J, leaving 10 bases between them. There are 14 residues in the CDR3. CDR3 sequence: CASSFRTDNYGYTF. The CDR3 DNA reads TGCGCCAGCAGCTTCCGGACAGACAACTATGGCTACACCTTC.